Below are 32 T cell receptor beta chains sequenced from a single sample in a study of beta chain features in type 1 diabetes. What was sequenced were expressed TCRB transcripts, since all of the isolated RNA had been reverse transcribed. Here immunoSEQ multiplex PCR was the method, and the copy in TCRdb shows in-frame clones only, minus some. The profile shows roughly 500,000 clones, more than 9.5% of them singletons. The sample was naive CD4+ T cells from blood. These receptors originate from a woman under 30 in good health.

The chain couples TRBV7-6 to TRBJ2-1; D call uncertain. Germline CDR1 reads SGHVS; CDR2 reads FNYEAQ. This CDR3 has 15 amino acids. V was trimmed by 1 base and J by 7 bases, leaving 14 bases between them. CDR3 sequence reads: CASSLVEGTANEQFF. CDR3 bases: TGTGCCAGCAGCTTAGTTGAAGGTACCGCGAATGAGCAGTTCTTC.

This rearrangement joins TRBV28 to TRBJ1-5; D not resolved. The CDR3 consists of 12 residues. Germline assignment: CDR1 MDHEN and CDR2 SYDVKM. The V gene lost 10 bases and the J gene lost 5 bases, with 12 bases spanning the gap. CDR3 loop: CATWGLYQPQHF. The CDR3 region has the DNA TGTGCCACGTGGGGTCTTTATCAGCCCCAGCATTTT.

This clone was counted a few times. A read error may account for a junction end that differs from germline. The V and J genes are TRBV7-2 and TRBJ2-1, with TRBD2 matching 10 bases. The germline V gene encodes CDR1 SGHTA and CDR2 FQGNSA. This CDR3 comprises 15 residues. The CDR3 DNA reads TGTGCCAGCAGATTAGCGGGAGGAAAATACAATGAGCAGTTCTTC. This sequence encodes CASRLAGGKYNEQFF.

This clone has only a few counts. V gene TRBV6-6 combines with J gene TRBJ2-2, with D tentatively TRBD1 or TRBD2 (5 bases each). The CDR3 runs 14 residues. Looked up from germline, CDR1 is MNHNY and CDR2 is SVGAGI (reference sequence). Trimming removed 8 bases at V and 0 bases at J, with 10 bases between. The chain's CDR3 is CASGGPSNTGELFF. The CDR3 nucleotides are TGTGCCAGCGGGGGTCCCTCGAACACCGGGGAGCTGTTTTTT.

The chain recombines TRBV9 with TRBJ2-5; no firm D call. Trimming shortened V by 4 bases and J by 2 bases, and 15 bases separated the two germline ends. Germline V gene lookup returns CDR1 SGDLS and CDR2 YYNGEE. This CDR3 has 15 residues. In DNA, the CDR3 is TGTGCCAGCAGCCCCACCCGGCGGACGCAAGAGACCCAGTACTTC. This translates into CASSPTRRTQETQYF. Combining the CDR3 with reference TRBV9 and TRBJ2-5 gives the whole variable domain DSGVTQTPKHLITATGQRVTLRCSPRSGDLSVYWYQQSLDQGLQFLIQYYNGEERAKGNILERFSAQQFPDLHSELNLSSLELGDSALYFCASSPTRRTQETQYFGPGTRLLVL.

The gene calls are TRBV19 and TRBJ1-1; D gene uncertain. V lost 5 bases, J lost 0 bases, and 7 bases lay in between. The CDR3 has 13 residues. Germline lookup yields CDR1 LNHDA and CDR2 SQIVND (reference sequence). The CDR3 region is CASSRRMNTEAFF. In DNA, the CDR3 is TGTGCCAGTAGTCGGAGAATGAACACTGAAGCTTTCTTT. The whole variable domain, remainder taken from reference TRBV19 and TRBJ1-1, is DGGITQSPKYLFRKEGQNVTLSCEQNLNHDAMYWYRQDPGQGLRLIYYSQIVNDFQKGDIAEGYSVSREKKESFPLTVTSAQKNPTAFYLCASSRRMNTEAFFGQGTRLTVV.

This clone was seen many times. The chain uses TRBV30 and TRBJ2-5; TRBD2 is a possible D gene (6 bases). The CDR3 runs 14 residues. The V gene's germline CDR1 is GTSNPN and CDR2 SVGIG (reference sequence). The V end lost 4 bases, the J end lost 5 bases, and 17 bases lay between the germline ends. CDR3 in amino acids: CAWNRQGLPETQYF. The DNA of the CDR3 is TGTGCCTGGAATCGGCAGGGACTGCCGGAGACCCAGTACTTC.

The V and J genes are TRBV7-2 and TRBJ1-1, with D perhaps matching TRBD1 (5 bases). The germline V gene has CDR1 SGHTA and CDR2 FQGNSA. CDR3 size: 15 residues. Deletions cut 4 bases from V and 5 bases from J, with 17 bases between. The CDR3 DNA sequence: TGTGCCAGCAGCTCTCCCCGATTCAGGGAAACTGAAGCTTTCTTT. Protein: CASSSPRFRETEAFF.

The chain combines TRBV29-1 with TRBJ1-1; possible D gene TRBD1, 5 bases. There are 12 residues in the CDR3. With 8 bases removed from V and 1 base from J, the gap between germline ends came to 11 bases. Germline loops: CDR1 SQVTM, CDR2 ANQGSEA. CDR3 sequence: CSMGRRNTEAFF. The CDR3 DNA follows: TGCAGCATGGGACGTAGGAACACTGAAGCTTTCTTT.

The rearrangement joins TRBV20-1 to TRBJ2-7; unclear D gene. The V gene's germline CDR1 is DFQATT and CDR2 SNEGSKA (reference sequence). This CDR3 contains 11 residues. V was trimmed by 3 bases and J by 4 bases, leaving 7 bases between them. For the CDR3, the DNA is TGCAGTGCTAGTGGCTCTTACGAGCAGTACGTC. Translation: CSASGSYEQYV.

This clone occurred many times. The chain is built from TRBV29-1 and TRBJ1-1; 7 nucleotides line up with TRBD1. The CDR3 is 13 residues long. The germline CDR1 and CDR2 sequences are SQVTM and ANQGSEA. V dropped 6 bases and J dropped 4; count of bases not matched to a gene: 8. The CDR3 region is CSVDRVVGTEAFF. The CDR3 DNA follows: TGCAGCGTCGACAGGGTCGTAGGCACTGAAGCTTTCTTT.

The V call is TRBV9, the J call TRBJ2-5, with D possibly TRBD1 on 6 matching bases. This CDR3 comprises 18 residues. Germline CDR1 SGDLS, CDR2 YYNGEE. V was clipped by 0 bases and J by 1 base, with 19 bases between them. The CDR3 DNA follows: TGTGCCAGCAGCGTAGGTCTTCGCCGGGAAGGGGGCCAAGAGACCCAGTACTTC. Its translation is CASSVGLRREGGQETQYF. Complete variable domain (other parts from reference TRBV9 and TRBJ2-5): DSGVTQTPKHLITATGQRVTLRCSPRSGDLSVYWYQQSLDQGLQFLIQYYNGEERAKGNILERFSAQQFPDLHSELNLSSLELGDSALYFCASSVGLRREGGQETQYFGPGTRLLVL.

This CDR3 reads CASRASGVGEQFF. The DNA of the CDR3 is TGTGCCAGCAGGGCCTCCGGGGTAGGGGAGCAGTTCTTC. The rearrangement uses TRBV2 and TRBJ2-1, with a possible D match to TRBD2 (5 bases). Deletions cut 6 bases from V and 10 bases from J, with 16 bases between. The CDR3 totals 13 residues. CDR1 is SNHLY, CDR2 FYNNEI, per germline. The full variable domain, completed using reference TRBV2 and TRBJ2-1, is EPEVTQTPSHQVTQMGQEVILRCVPISNHLYFYWYRQILGQKVEFLVSFYNNEISEKSEIFDDQFSVERPDGSNFTLKIRSTKLEDSAMYFCASRASGVGEQFFGPGTRLTVL.

This clone was seen more than once but under ten times. This sequence joins TRBV5-6 and TRBJ2-1; D is ambiguous. This CDR3 has 16 residues. The ends were cut back, 4 bases at V and 6 bases at J, with 20 bases in the middle. Germline values: CDR1 SGHDT, CDR2 YYEEEE. In DNA form, the CDR3 reads TGTGCCAGCAGCCATAGGGTAGGCAGAACTATCAATGAGCAGTTCTTC. Translating gives CASSHRVGRTINEQFF.

This chain links TRBV27 with TRBJ2-3, with TRBD2 matching over 7 bases. V was clipped by 5 bases and J by 10 bases; unmatched bases: 9. CDR1 and CDR2 (germline): MNHEY, SMNVEV (reference sequence). CDR3 length equals 13 residues. The CDR3 DNA is TGTGCCAGCAGTCCCGGGACTACGAATGCGCAGTATTTT. Amino acids: CASSPGTTNAQYF.

This clone was recorded at least ten times. The V call is TRBV13, the J call TRBJ2-7; 7 bases are a match to TRBD1. Germline lookup yields CDR1 PRHDT and CDR2 FYEKMQ (reference sequence). J gave up 3 bases and V 1 base, and 3 bases lay outside the gene matches. CDR3 length equals 14 residues. In DNA, the CDR3 is TGTGCCAGCAGCTTAGAAGGGACAGACTACGAGCAGTACTTC. Residues: CASSLEGTDYEQYF.

V is TRBV4-1 and J is TRBJ1-2, with 7 bases aligning to TRBD1. This CDR3 contains 14 residues. Germline CDR1 reads MGHRA; CDR2 reads YSYEKL. V dropped 1 base and J dropped 4; count of bases not matched to a gene: 3. CDR3 DNA sequence: TGCGCCAGCAGCCAAGGACAGGGCAGCTATGGCTACACCTTC. Its protein is CASSQGQGSYGYTF.

The gene calls are TRBV7-9 and TRBJ1-2; D is perhaps TRBD1 (6 bases). The germline CDR1 and CDR2 sequences are SEHNR and FQNEAQ (reference sequence). This CDR3 is 13 amino acids long. Trimming took 5 bases from V and 6 from J, leaving 13 bases between them. CDR3 coding DNA: TGTGCCAGCAGCGTCCGGGACAATGATGGCTACACCTTC. Amino acids: CASSVRDNDGYTF.

The gene calls are TRBV4-3 and TRBJ2-5, with 10 positions matching TRBD2. The trim removed 2 bases at V and 4 bases at J, leaving 7 bases unmatched. The germline V gene has CDR1 LGHNA and CDR2 YSLEER. The CDR3 covers 16 residues. The CDR3 DNA sequence: TGCGCCAGCAGCCAATTAACTAGCGGGGTGATAGAGACCCAGTACTTC. Protein sequence: CASSQLTSGVIETQYF.

The chain recombines TRBV25-1 with TRBJ1-6; the D is unclear. The ends were cut back, 4 bases at V and 5 bases at J, with 9 bases in the middle. This CDR3 is built from 14 residues. Germline V gene lookup returns CDR1 MGHDK and CDR2 SYGVNS. The CDR3 region is CASSGGVHNSPLHF. CDR3 nucleotide sequence: TGTGCCAGCAGTGGTGGGGTCCATAATTCACCCCTCCACTTT.

This clone came up a few times. The chain carries TRBV5-1 and TRBJ2-7; D is uncertain. Germline V gene sequence: CDR1 SGHRS, CDR2 YFSETQ. The CDR3 runs 15 residues. Trimming took 0 bases from V and 4 from J, leaving 14 bases between them. CDR3 loop: CASSLVVYKGYEQYF. DNA of the CDR3: TGCGCCAGCAGCTTGGTAGTGTATAAGGGATACGAGCAGTACTTC.

This clone was seen only a few times. V and J are TRBV2 and TRBJ1-4, with D possibly TRBD1 on 5 matching bases. This CDR3 contains 14 residues. The V end was cut by 4 bases, the J end by 8 bases, with 14 bases between. CDR1 is SNHLY, CDR2 FYNNEI, per germline. CDR3 coding DNA: TGTGCCAGCAGTGCTTCGAGGGGAAGGGAAAAACTGTTTTTT. It specifies CASSASRGREKLFF. The entire variable domain, with the rest obtained from reference TRBV2 and TRBJ1-4, is as follows: EPEVTQTPSHQVTQMGQEVILRCVPISNHLYFYWYRQILGQKVEFLVSFYNNEISEKSEIFDDQFSVERPDGSNFTLKIRSTKLEDSAMYFCASSASRGREKLFFGSGTQLSVL.

V gene TRBV4-1 combines with J gene TRBJ2-3; no clear D gene. The CDR3 consists of 15 residues. Germline loops: CDR1 MGHRA, CDR2 YSYEKL. The V end lost 4 bases, the J end lost 0 bases, and 11 bases lay between the germline ends. The CDR3 protein is CASSLTGTSTDTQYF. As DNA, the CDR3 is TGCGCCAGCAGCCTGACCGGCACTAGCACAGATACGCAGTATTTT.

This clone was picked up a small number of times. This chain connects TRBV27 to TRBJ1-2, with D unclear. This CDR3 is built from 13 residues. V was trimmed by 4 bases and J by 8 bases, leaving 14 bases between them. Looked up from germline, CDR1 is MNHEY and CDR2 is SMNVEV (reference sequence). The CDR3 DNA sequence: TGTGCCAGCAGTTATAAGGGCTTCGAGGGCTACACCTTC. It translates to CASSYKGFEGYTF.

The V gene is TRBV7-2, the J gene TRBJ1-3; D gene uncertain. CDR1 and CDR2 from the germline V gene are SGHTA and FQGNSA. There are 14 residues in the CDR3. The V and J ends lost 8 bases and 0 bases respectively, with 11 bases between them. The CDR3 nucleotides are TGTGCCAGCGGGCCCTCCTCCTCTGGAAACACCATATATTTT. Amino acid sequence: CASGPSSSGNTIYF.

The V call is TRBV7-2, the J call TRBJ1-4, with D maybe TRBD1 (5 bases). Germline V gives CDR1 SGHTA, CDR2 FQGNSA. The CDR3 is 14 amino acids. V lost 4 bases and J 4 bases, leaving 10 bases between the germline ends. CDR3 bases: TGTGCCAGCAGCTGGCAGGGAGATAATGAAAAACTGTTTTTT. Translation gives CASSWQGDNEKLFF. The complete variable domain, with remaining parts taken from reference TRBV7-2 and TRBJ1-4, reads GAGVSQSPSNKVTEKGKDVELRCDPISGHTALYWYRQSLGQGLEFLIYFQGNSAPDKSGLPSDRFSAERTGGSVSTLTIQRTQQEDSAVYLCASSWQGDNEKLFFGSGTQLSVL.

There are many counts of this clone. The CDR3 loop is CAWRNRGPTYEQYF. The CDR3 bases are TGTGCCTGGAGGAACAGGGGGCCCACCTACGAGCAGTACTTC. The chain employs TRBV30 and TRBJ2-7; 9 nucleotides agree with TRBD1. V was pared by 3 bases and J by 2 bases, with 5 bases of the junction left unmatched. Germline V gene data show CDR1 as GTSNPN and CDR2 as SVGIG (reference sequence). The length of the CDR3 is 14 residues.

Only a few counts were recorded for this clone. This chain uses TRBV30 with TRBJ2-7; 8 bases match TRBD2. In germline, CDR1 is GTSNPN, CDR2 SVGIG (reference sequence). The V and J ends lost 2 bases and 2 bases, in that order; junction bases with no gene match: 5. The CDR3 covers 14 residues. Written as DNA, the CDR3 is TGTGCCTGGAGTAAGGTAGCGGGGACCTACGAGCAGTACTTC. It is translated as CAWSKVAGTYEQYF.

The rearrangement joins TRBV9 to TRBJ1-1; 7 nucleotides match TRBD1. CDR1 SGDLS and CDR2 YYNGEE come from the germline V gene. The CDR3 contains 15 residues. With V trimmed by 3 bases and J by 0 bases, 5 bases remained unmatched. The CDR3 sequence: CASSEGTVMNTEAFF. CDR3 DNA sequence: TGTGCCAGCAGCGAGGGGACAGTTATGAACACTGAAGCTTTCTTT.

In this sample, this clone turned up a few times. The genes are TRBV2 and TRBJ2-5, with D uncertain. The germline gives CDR1 SNHLY, CDR2 FYNNEI. The CDR3 covers 11 residues. The V end was cut by 7 bases, the J end by 10 bases, with 13 bases between. CDR3 amino acids: CASTFGPRQYF. The CDR3 coding sequence is TGTGCCAGCACCTTTGGGCCTCGCCAGTACTTC.

This chain links TRBV7-2 with TRBJ1-1; 7 bases line up with TRBD1. The germline gives CDR1 SGHTA, CDR2 FQGNSA. V was pared by 5 bases and J by 0 bases, with 9 bases of the junction left unmatched. The CDR3 is made up of 16 amino acids. CDR3 protein: CASSATGTLMNTEAFF. The CDR3 bases are TGTGCCAGCAGCGCGACAGGGACGCTGATGAACACTGAAGCTTTCTTT.

This clone was found a few times. The V gene is TRBV29-1, the J gene TRBJ1-4, with D possibly being TRBD1 (5 bases). CDR3 length equals 13 residues. Germline CDR1 reads SQVTM; CDR2 reads ANQGSEA. Trimming took 7 bases from V and 4 from J, leaving 13 bases between them. Written as DNA, the CDR3 is TGCAGCGGTTCAGGGACGGATAATGAAAAACTGTTTTTT. Protein product: CSGSGTDNEKLFF.